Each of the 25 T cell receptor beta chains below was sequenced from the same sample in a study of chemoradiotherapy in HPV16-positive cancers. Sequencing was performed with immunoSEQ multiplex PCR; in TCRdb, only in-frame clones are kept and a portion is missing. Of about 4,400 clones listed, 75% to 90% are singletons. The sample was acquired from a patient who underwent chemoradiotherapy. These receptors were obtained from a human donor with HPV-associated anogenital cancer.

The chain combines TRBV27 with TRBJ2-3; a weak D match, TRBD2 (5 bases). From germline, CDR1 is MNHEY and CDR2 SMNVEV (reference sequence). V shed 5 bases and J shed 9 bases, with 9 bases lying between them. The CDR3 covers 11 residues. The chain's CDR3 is CASSTLGTQYF. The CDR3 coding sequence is TGTGCCAGCAGTACACTAGGAACGCAGTATTTT.

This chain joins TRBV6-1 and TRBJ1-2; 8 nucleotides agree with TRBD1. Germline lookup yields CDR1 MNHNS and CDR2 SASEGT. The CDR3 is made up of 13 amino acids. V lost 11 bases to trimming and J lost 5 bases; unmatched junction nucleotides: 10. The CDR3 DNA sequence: TGTGCCCTATTCAGGGGGCCACCTTATGGCTACACCTTC. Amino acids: CALFRGPPYGYTF.

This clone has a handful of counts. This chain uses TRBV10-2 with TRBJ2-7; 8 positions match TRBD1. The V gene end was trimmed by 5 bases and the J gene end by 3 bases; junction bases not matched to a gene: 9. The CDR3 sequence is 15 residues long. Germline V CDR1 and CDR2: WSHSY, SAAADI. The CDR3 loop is CASSYPGQAIYEQYF. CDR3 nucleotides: TGCGCCAGCAGTTACCCGGGACAGGCTATCTACGAGCAGTACTTC.

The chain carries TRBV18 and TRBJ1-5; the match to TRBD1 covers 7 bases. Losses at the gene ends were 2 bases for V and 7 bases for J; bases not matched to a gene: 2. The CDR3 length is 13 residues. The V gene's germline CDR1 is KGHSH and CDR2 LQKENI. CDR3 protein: CASSPAGGQPQHF. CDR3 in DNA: TGTGCCAGCTCACCAGCAGGGGGACAGCCCCAGCATTTT.

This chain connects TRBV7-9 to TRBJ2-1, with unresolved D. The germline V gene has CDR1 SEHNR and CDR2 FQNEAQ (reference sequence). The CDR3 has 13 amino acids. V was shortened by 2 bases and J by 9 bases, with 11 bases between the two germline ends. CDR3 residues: CASSLSGNSEQFF. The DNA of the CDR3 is TGTGCCAGCAGCTTATCTGGGAATAGTGAGCAGTTCTTC.

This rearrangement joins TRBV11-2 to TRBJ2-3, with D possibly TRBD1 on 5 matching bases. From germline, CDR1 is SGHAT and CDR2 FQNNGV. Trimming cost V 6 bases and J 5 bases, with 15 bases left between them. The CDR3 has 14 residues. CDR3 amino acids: CASRSPGSRDTQYF. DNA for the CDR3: TGTGCCAGCAGATCTCCAGGGTCCCGAGATACGCAGTATTTT.

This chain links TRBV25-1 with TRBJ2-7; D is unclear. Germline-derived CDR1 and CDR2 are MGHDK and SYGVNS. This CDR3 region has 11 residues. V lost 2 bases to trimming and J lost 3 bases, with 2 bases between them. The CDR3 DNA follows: TGTGCCAGCAGTGAAAGCTACGAGCAGTACTTC. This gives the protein CASSESYEQYF.

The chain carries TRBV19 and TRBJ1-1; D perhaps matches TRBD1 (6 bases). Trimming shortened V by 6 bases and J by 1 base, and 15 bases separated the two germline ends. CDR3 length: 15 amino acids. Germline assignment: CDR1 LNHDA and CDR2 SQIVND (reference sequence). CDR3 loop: CASRGLRQENTEAFF. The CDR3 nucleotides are TGTGCCAGTAGAGGATTAAGACAGGAGAACACTGAAGCTTTCTTT.

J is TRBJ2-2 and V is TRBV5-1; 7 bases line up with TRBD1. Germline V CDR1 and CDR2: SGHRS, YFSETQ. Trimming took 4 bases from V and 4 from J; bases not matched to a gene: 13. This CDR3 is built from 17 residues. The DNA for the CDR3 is TGCGCCAGCAGCCCCTTATCGACAGGGTGGGGCACCGGGGAGCTGTTTTTT. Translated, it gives CASSPLSTGWGTGELFF. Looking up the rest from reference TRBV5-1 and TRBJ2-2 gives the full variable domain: KAGVTQTPRYLIKTRGQQVTLSCSPISGHRSVSWYQQTPGQGLQFLFEYFSETQRNKGNFPGRFSGRQFSNSRSEMNVSTLELGDSALYLCASSPLSTGWGTGELFFGEGSRLTVL.

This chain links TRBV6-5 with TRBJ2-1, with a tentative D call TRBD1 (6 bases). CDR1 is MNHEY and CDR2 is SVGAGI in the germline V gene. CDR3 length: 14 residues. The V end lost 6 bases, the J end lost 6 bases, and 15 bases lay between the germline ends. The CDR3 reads CASSFPDSPNEQFF. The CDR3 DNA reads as TGTGCCAGCAGCTTCCCGGACAGTCCCAATGAGCAGTTCTTC.

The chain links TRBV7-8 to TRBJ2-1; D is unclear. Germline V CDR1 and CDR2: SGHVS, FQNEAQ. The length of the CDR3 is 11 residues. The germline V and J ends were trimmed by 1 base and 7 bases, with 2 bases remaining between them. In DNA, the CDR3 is TGTGCCAGCAGCTTAGTTAATGAGCAGTTCTTC. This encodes CASSLVNEQFF.

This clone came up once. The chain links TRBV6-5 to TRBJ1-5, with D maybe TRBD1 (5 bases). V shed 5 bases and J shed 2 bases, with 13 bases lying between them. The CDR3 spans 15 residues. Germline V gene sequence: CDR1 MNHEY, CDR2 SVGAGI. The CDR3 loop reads CASSMTVWGNQPQHF. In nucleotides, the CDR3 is TGTGCCAGCAGTATGACAGTTTGGGGCAATCAGCCCCAGCATTTT.

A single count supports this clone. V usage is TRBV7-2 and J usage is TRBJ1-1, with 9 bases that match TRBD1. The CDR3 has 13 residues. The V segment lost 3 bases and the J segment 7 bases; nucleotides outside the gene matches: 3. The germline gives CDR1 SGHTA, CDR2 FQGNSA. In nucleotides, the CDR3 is TGTGCCAGCAGCTTTACAGGGGGCGGTGAAGCTTTCTTT. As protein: CASSFTGGGEAFF. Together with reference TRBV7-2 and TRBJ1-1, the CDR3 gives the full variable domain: GAGVSQSPSNKVTEKGKDVELRCDPISGHTALYWYRQSLGQGLEFLIYFQGNSAPDKSGLPSDRFSAERTGGSVSTLTIQRTQQEDSAVYLCASSFTGGGEAFFGQGTRLTVV.

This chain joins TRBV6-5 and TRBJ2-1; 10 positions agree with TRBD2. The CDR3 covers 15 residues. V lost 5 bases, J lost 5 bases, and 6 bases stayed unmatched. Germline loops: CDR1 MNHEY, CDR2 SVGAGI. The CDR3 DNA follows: TGTGCCAGCAGTCCAAGGACTAGCGGCAACAATGAGCAGTTCTTC. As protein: CASSPRTSGNNEQFF.

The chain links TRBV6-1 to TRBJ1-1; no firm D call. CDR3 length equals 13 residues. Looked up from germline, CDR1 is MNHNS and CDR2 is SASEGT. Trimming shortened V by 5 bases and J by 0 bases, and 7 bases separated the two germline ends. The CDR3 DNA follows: TGTGCCAGCAGTACCTCAATGAACACTGAAGCTTTCTTT. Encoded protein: CASSTSMNTEAFF.

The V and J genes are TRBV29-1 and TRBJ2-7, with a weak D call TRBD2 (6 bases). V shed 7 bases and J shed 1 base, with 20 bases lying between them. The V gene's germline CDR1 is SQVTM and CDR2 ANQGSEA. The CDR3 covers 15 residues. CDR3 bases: TGCAGCGCCAGTCCCGGCGGGGAACGATCCTACGAGCAGTACTTC. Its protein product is CSASPGGERSYEQYF.

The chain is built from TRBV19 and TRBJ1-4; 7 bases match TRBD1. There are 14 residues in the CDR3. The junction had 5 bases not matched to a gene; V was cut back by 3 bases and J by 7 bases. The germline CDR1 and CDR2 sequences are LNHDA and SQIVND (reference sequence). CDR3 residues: CASSIGTGVEKLFF. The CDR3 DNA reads TGTGCCAGTAGTATCGGCACAGGGGTTGAAAAACTGTTTTTT.

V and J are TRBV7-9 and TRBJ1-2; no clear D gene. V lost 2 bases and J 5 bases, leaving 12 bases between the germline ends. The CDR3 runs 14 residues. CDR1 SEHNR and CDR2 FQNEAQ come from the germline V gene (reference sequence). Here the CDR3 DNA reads TGTGCCAGCAGCTTAAGGGCAGGCTTGTATGGCTACACCTTC. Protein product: CASSLRAGLYGYTF.

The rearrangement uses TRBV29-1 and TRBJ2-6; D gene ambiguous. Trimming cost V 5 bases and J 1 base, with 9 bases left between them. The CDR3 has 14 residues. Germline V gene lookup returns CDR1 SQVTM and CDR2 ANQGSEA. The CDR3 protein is CSVPDGSGANVLTF. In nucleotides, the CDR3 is TGCAGCGTTCCTGACGGGTCTGGGGCCAACGTCCTGACTTTC.

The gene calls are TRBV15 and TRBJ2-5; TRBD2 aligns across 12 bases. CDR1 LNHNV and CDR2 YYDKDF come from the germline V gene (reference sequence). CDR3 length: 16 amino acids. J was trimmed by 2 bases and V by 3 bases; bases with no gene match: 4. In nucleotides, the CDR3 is TGTGCCACCAGCAGGGGACTAGCGGGCCGTCAAGAGACCCAGTACTTC. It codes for CATSRGLAGRQETQYF.

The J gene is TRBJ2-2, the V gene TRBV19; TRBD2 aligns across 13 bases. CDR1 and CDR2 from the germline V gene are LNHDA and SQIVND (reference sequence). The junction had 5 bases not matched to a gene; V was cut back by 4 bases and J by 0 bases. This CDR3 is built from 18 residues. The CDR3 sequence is CASSRSGTSGANTGELFF. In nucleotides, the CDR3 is TGTGCCAGTAGTAGATCCGGGACTAGCGGGGCGAACACCGGGGAGCTGTTTTTT. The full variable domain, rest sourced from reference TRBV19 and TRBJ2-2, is DGGITQSPKYLFRKEGQNVTLSCEQNLNHDAMYWYRQDPGQGLRLIYYSQIVNDFQKGDIAEGYSVSREKKESFPLTVTSAQKNPTAFYLCASSRSGTSGANTGELFFGEGSRLTVL.

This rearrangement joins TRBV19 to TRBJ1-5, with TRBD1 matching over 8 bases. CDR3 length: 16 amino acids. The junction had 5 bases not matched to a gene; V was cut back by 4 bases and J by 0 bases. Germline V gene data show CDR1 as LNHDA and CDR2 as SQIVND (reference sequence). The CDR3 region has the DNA TGTGCCAGTAGTACAACAGGGGGTACTAGCAATCAGCCCCAGCATTTT. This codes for CASSTTGGTSNQPQHF.

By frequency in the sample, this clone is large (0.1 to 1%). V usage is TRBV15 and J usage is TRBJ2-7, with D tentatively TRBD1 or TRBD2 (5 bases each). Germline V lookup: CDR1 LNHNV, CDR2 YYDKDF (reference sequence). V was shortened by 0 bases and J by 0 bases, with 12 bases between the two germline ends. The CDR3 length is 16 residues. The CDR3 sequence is CATSRDRGRNSYEQYF. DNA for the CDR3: TGTGCCACCAGCAGAGATCGGGGCAGAAACTCCTACGAGCAGTACTTC.

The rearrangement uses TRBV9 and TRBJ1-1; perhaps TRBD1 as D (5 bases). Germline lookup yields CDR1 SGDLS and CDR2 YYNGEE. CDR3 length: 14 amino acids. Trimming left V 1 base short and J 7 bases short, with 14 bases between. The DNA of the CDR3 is TGTGCCAGCAGCGTACGGGACGTCACAGGTGAAGCTTTCTTT. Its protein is CASSVRDVTGEAFF.

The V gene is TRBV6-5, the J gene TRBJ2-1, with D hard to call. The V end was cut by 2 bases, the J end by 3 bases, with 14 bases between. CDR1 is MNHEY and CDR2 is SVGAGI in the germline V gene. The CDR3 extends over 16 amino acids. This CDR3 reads CASSYDFLAGYNEQFF. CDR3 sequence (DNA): TGTGCCAGCAGTTACGATTTCTTGGCCGGCTACAATGAGCAGTTCTTC.